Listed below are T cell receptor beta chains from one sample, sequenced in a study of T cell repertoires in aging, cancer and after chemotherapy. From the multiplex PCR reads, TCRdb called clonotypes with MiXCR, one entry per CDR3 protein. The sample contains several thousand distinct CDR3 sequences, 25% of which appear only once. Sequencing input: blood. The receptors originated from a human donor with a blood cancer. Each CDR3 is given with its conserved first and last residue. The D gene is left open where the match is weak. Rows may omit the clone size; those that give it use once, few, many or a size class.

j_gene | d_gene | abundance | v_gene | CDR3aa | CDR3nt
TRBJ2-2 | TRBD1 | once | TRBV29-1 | CSVDGTGYRSTGELFF | TGCAGCGTTGACGGGACAGGGTATCGGAGCACCGGGGAGCTGTTTTTT
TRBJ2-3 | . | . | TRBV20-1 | CRASGWLAELTDTQYF | TGCAGGGCCAGCGGGTGGTTAGCGGAACTCACAGATACGCAGTATTTT
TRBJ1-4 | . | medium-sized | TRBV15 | CATRRVLVSTNEKLFF | TGTGCCACCCGGCGTGTTCTCGTTTCAACTAATGAAAAACTGTTTTTT
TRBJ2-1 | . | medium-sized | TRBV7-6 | CASSLGAVSYNEQFF | TGTGCCAGCAGCTTAGGGGCAGTATCCTACAATGAGCAGTTCTTC
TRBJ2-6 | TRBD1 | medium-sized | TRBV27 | CASRGQTGANVLTF | TGTGCCAGCAGGGGACAGACTGGGGCCAACGTCCTGACTTTC
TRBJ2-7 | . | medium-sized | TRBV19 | CASMDSNLYEQYF | TGTGCCAGTATGGACAGCAACCTTTACGAGCAGTACTTC
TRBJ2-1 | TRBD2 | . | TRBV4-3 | CASSPLSGLASNNEQFF | TGCGCCAGCAGCCCCCTGTCTGGACTAGCGTCGAACAATGAGCAGTTCTTC
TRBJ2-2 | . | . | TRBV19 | CASSIVGTNTGELFF | TGTGCCAGTAGTATAGTTGGGACAAACACCGGGGAGCTGTTTTTT
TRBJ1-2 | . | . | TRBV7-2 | CASSLGRGPGDAGYTF | TGTGCCAGCAGCTTAGGCAGAGGTCCAGGGGATGCTGGCTACACCTTC
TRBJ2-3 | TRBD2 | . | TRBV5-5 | CASSLVAGGTDTQYF | TGTGCCAGCAGCTTGGTGGCGGGGGGCACAGATACGCAGTATTTT
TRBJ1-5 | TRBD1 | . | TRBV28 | CASSQQGQPQHF | TGTGCCAGCAGTCAACAGGGGCAGCCCCAGCATTTT
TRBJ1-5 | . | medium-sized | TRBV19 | CASSMTELYQPQHF | TGTGCCAGTAGTATGACAGAGCTTTATCAGCCCCAGCATTTT
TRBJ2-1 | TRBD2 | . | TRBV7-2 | CASSPLAGGTYNEQFF | TGTGCCAGCAGCCCTCTAGCGGGAGGGACCTACAATGAGCAGTTCTTC
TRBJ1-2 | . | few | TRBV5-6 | CASSLADSNFYGYTF | TGTGCCAGCAGCTTGGCAGATAGCAACTTTTATGGCTACACCTTC
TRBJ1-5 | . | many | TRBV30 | CAWSVRGRVNQPQHF | TGTGCCTGGAGTGTACGGGGGAGGGTCAATCAGCCCCAGCATTTT
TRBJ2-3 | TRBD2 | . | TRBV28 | CASSLRPGWDYPPTDTQYF | TGTGCCAGCAGTTTACGCCCCGGGTGGGACTATCCCCCCACAGATACGCAGTATTTT
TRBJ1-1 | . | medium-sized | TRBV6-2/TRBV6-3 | CASSPAGTLMNTEAFF | TGTGCCAGCAGCCCAGCCGGGACACTCATGAACACTGAAGCTTTCTTT
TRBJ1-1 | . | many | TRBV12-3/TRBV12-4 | CASSFKPNTEAFF | TGTGCCAGCAGTTTTAAGCCGAACACTGAAGCTTTCTTT
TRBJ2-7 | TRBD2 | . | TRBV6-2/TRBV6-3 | CASSPVGLAGDYEQYF | TGTGCCAGCAGTCCTGTTGGACTAGCGGGGGACTACGAGCAGTACTTC
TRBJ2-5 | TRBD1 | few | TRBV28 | CASRPRTGVETQYF | TGTGCCAGCAGGCCCCGGACAGGGGTAGAGACCCAGTACTTC
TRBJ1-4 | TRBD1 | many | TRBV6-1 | CASSEGGQGAEKLFF | TGTGCCAGCAGTGAAGGGGGACAGGGGGCTGAAAAACTGTTTTTT
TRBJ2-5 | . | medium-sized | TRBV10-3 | CAISESEGRETQYF | TGTGCCATCAGTGAGTCAGAGGGGAGGGAGACCCAGTACTTC
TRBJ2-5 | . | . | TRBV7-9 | CASSLGESFETLGLETQYF | TGTGCCAGCAGCTTAGGAGAAAGTTTTGAGACATTGGGCCTAGAGACCCAGTACTTC
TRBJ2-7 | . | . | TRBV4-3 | CASSQDSGYEQYF | TGCGCCAGCAGCCAAGATTCGGGGTACGAGCAGTACTTC
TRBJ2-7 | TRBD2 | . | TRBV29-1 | CSVAGTSGPGQGNYEQYF | TGCAGCGTCGCCGGGACTAGCGGCCCGGGACAGGGAAACTACGAGCAGTACTTC
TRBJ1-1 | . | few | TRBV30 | CAWSVLGSTEAFF | TGTGCCTGGAGTGTATTGGGGAGCACTGAAGCTTTCTTT
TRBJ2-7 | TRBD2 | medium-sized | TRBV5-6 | CASSPGLAVSYEQYF | TGTGCCAGCAGCCCAGGACTAGCGGTATCATACGAGCAGTACTTC
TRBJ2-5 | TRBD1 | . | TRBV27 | CASSLGTGREETQYF | TGTGCCAGCAGTCTGGGGACAGGGCGGGAAGAGACCCAGTACTTC
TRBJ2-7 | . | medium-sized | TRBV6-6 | CASSKALGYEQYF | TGTGCCAGCAGTAAAGCACTTGGCTACGAGCAGTACTTC
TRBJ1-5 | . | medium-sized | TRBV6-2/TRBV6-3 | CASSYSAFNQPQHF | TGTGCCAGCAGTTACTCGGCCTTTAATCAGCCCCAGCATTTT
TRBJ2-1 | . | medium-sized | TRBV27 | CASSRRDPGNEQFF | TGTGCCAGCAGTCGGCGGGACCCGGGGAATGAGCAGTTCTTC